This is a list of T cell receptor beta chains from one sample in a study of T cells in Graves' hyperthyroidism and ophthalmopathy. MiXCR, run by TCRdb on the multiplex PCR reads, gives a single entry per CDR3 protein. Of about 760,000 distinct CDR3 sequences listed, approximately 40% are singletons. The specimen was blood. The receptors here all came from a woman in her thirties or forties with Graves' hyperthyroidism. CDR3s include the opening cysteine and the closing phenylalanine or tryptophan. Each record gives: clone size, CDR3 length, D gene, V gene, J gene, CDR3 protein, CDR3 DNA. A D gene is named only where the DNA matches it firmly. The size of a clone is reported for some rows only, either as once, few or many, or as a class for expanded clones.

abundance: .; len: 15; d_gene: TRBD1; v_gene: TRBV19; j_gene: TRBJ1-6; CDR3aa: CASSSGTGGMAPLHF; CDR3nt: TGTGCCAGTAGTTCCGGGACAGGGGGTATGGCACCCCTCCACTTT
abundance: .; len: 14; d_gene: .; v_gene: TRBV10-1; j_gene: TRBJ2-1; CDR3aa: CASSRTANTGEQFF; CDR3nt: TGCGCCAGCAGCAGGACAGCTAATACGGGTGAGCAGTTCTTC
abundance: .; len: 13; d_gene: .; v_gene: TRBV12-3/TRBV12-4; j_gene: TRBJ1-1; CDR3aa: CASSLVQAGEAFF; CDR3nt: TGTGCCAGCAGTTTAGTACAGGCGGGTGAAGCTTTCTTT
abundance: .; len: 16; d_gene: TRBD2; v_gene: TRBV9; j_gene: TRBJ2-7; CDR3aa: CASSVGGGGATYEQYF; CDR3nt: TGTGCCAGCAGCGTAGGAGGCGGGGGGGCCACCTACGAGCAGTACTTC
abundance: .; len: 14; d_gene: TRBD1; v_gene: TRBV7-2; j_gene: TRBJ1-5; CDR3aa: CASRATGLEAPQHF; CDR3nt: TGTGCCAGCAGGGCGACAGGGTTGGAGGCGCCCCAGCATTTT
abundance: .; len: 17; d_gene: .; v_gene: TRBV20-1; j_gene: TRBJ2-2; CDR3aa: CSARAKTGSPNTGELFF; CDR3nt: TGCAGTGCTAGGGCAAAAACTGGGTCCCCGAACACCGGGGAGCTGTTTTTT
abundance: .; len: 13; d_gene: .; v_gene: TRBV10-3; j_gene: TRBJ1-1; CDR3aa: CAIKPGTTDEAFF; CDR3nt: TGTGCCATCAAACCCGGGACCACCGATGAGGCTTTCTTT
abundance: many; len: 15; d_gene: .; v_gene: TRBV29-1; j_gene: TRBJ1-2; CDR3aa: CSVEGWRESGYGYTF; CDR3nt: TGCAGCGTTGAAGGTTGGAGGGAGAGTGGCTATGGCTACACCTTC
abundance: few; len: 14; d_gene: .; v_gene: TRBV11-1; j_gene: TRBJ2-7; CDR3aa: CASSPPGTAYEQYF; CDR3nt: TGTGCCAGCTCACCCCCGGGAACGGCCTACGAGCAGTACTTC
abundance: .; len: 16; d_gene: TRBD1; v_gene: TRBV9; j_gene: TRBJ2-3; CDR3aa: CASSVNRGQPSDTQYF; CDR3nt: TGTGCCAGCAGCGTGAACAGGGGGCAACCTTCGGATACGCAGTATTTT
abundance: few; len: 15; d_gene: TRBD1; v_gene: TRBV12-3/TRBV12-4; j_gene: TRBJ1-2; CDR3aa: CASSLMGQGARGYTF; CDR3nt: TGTGCCAGCAGTTTGATGGGGCAGGGGGCGAGGGGCTACACCTTC
abundance: many; len: 13; d_gene: TRBD2; v_gene: TRBV20-1; j_gene: TRBJ2-7; CDR3aa: CSANLAGTYEQYF; CDR3nt: TGCAGTGCTAACCTAGCGGGTACCTACGAGCAGTACTTC
abundance: .; len: 15; d_gene: .; v_gene: TRBV19; j_gene: TRBJ2-2; CDR3aa: CASRTFGQDAGELFF; CDR3nt: TGTGCCAGTAGAACCTTCGGGCAGGACGCCGGGGAGCTGTTTTTT
abundance: .; len: 16; d_gene: TRBD2; v_gene: TRBV12-3/TRBV12-4; j_gene: TRBJ2-3; CDR3aa: CASSLSAGGPSDTQYF; CDR3nt: TGTGCCAGCAGTTTATCGGCGGGAGGGCCCTCAGATACGCAGTATTTT
abundance: many; len: 15; d_gene: .; v_gene: TRBV9; j_gene: TRBJ1-1; CDR3aa: CASSVDAVPGTEAFF; CDR3nt: TGTGCCAGCAGCGTAGATGCGGTCCCGGGCACTGAAGCTTTCTTT
abundance: few; len: 12; d_gene: TRBD1; v_gene: TRBV5-8; j_gene: TRBJ1-4; CDR3aa: CASSYQGGKLFF; CDR3nt: TGTGCCAGCAGCTATCAGGGGGGGAAACTGTTTTTT
abundance: once; len: 15; d_gene: TRBD1; v_gene: TRBV24-1; j_gene: TRBJ1-1; CDR3aa: CASSSIIQQGEEAFF; CDR3nt: TGTGCCAGCAGTTCAATCATACAACAGGGGGAGGAAGCTTTCTTT
abundance: .; len: 14; d_gene: .; v_gene: TRBV9; j_gene: TRBJ2-3; CDR3aa: CASSVERLTDTQYF; CDR3nt: TGTGCCAGCAGCGTAGAGCGGTTGACAGATACGCAGTATTTT
abundance: many; len: 11; d_gene: .; v_gene: TRBV2; j_gene: TRBJ1-2; CDR3aa: CASGDGYGYTF; CDR3nt: TGTGCCAGCGGGGACGGCTATGGCTACACCTTC
abundance: few; len: 16; d_gene: TRBD1; v_gene: TRBV7-9; j_gene: TRBJ1-2; CDR3aa: CASSLRGGDREYGYTF; CDR3nt: TGTGCCAGCAGCCTACGGGGCGGGGACAGGGAATATGGCTACACCTTC
abundance: many; len: 14; d_gene: TRBD1; v_gene: TRBV6-5; j_gene: TRBJ1-6; CDR3aa: CAIKPQGEGSPPHF; CDR3nt: TGTGCCATCAAACCACAGGGGGAAGGTTCACCCCCCCACTTT
abundance: .; len: 13; d_gene: .; v_gene: TRBV9; j_gene: TRBJ1-1; CDR3aa: CASSEGINTEAFF; CDR3nt: TGTGCTAGCAGCGAGGGGATCAACACTGAAGCTTTCTTT
abundance: many; len: 13; d_gene: .; v_gene: TRBV7-9; j_gene: TRBJ1-5; CDR3aa: CASSSGGVQPQHF; CDR3nt: TGTGCCAGCAGCTCAGGAGGTGTACAGCCCCAGCATTTT
abundance: .; len: 15; d_gene: TRBD2; v_gene: TRBV9; j_gene: TRBJ2-5; CDR3aa: CASSLRGGSKETQYF; CDR3nt: TGTGCCAGCAGTTTACGCGGGGGGTCGAAAGAGACCCAGTACTTC
abundance: .; len: 15; d_gene: .; v_gene: TRBV20-1; j_gene: TRBJ2-5; CDR3aa: CSARGRDSSYETQYF; CDR3nt: TGCAGTGCTAGAGGGAGGGACAGCTCCTACGAGACCCAGTACTTC
abundance: many; len: 14; d_gene: TRBD1; v_gene: TRBV12-3/TRBV12-4; j_gene: TRBJ1-6; CDR3aa: CASTLTGKNSPLHF; CDR3nt: TGTGCCAGCACCCTGACAGGGAAGAATTCACCCCTCCACTTT
abundance: few; len: 12; d_gene: TRBD1; v_gene: TRBV12-3/TRBV12-4; j_gene: TRBJ2-5; CDR3aa: CASRGTGWIQYF; CDR3nt: TGTGCCAGCAGGGGGACAGGGTGGATCCAGTACTTC